This TCR beta chain was sequenced during a study of blood T cell repertoires in COVID-19. About the study: Whether acute or convalescent, the COVID-19 samples came from the United States, Italy and Spain. The analysed material was cDNA or gDNA that came from T cells, B-cell-depleted T cells, or PBMCs.

The CDR3 covers 14 residues. V lost 3 bases and J 4 bases, leaving 15 bases between the germline ends. Germline V gives CDR1 GTSNPN, CDR2 SVGIG (reference sequence). In the original workflow: Reference gene primer amplification gave estimated nucleated cell counts. TCRdb's copy holds only in-frame clones and misses some; the assay was immunoSEQ multiplex PCR. V, J and clone size were drawn from that table, and D and trimming were deduced from the DNA. The sample has around 56,000 clones, more than 60% seen once. The chain couples TRBV30 to TRBJ2-5; no reliable D call. The sequence came from a woman in her 70s with acute or convalescent COVID-19. Specimen: peripheral blood. DNA for the CDR3: TGTGCCTGGAGGGGCAACAGCATGGGAGAGACCCAGTACTTC. Translating gives CAWRGNSMGETQYF.